This TCR beta chain was sequenced for a study of blood T cell repertoires in COVID-19. Study as a whole: Samples representing acute and convalescent COVID-19 were sourced from the United States, Italy and Spain.

Assay: immunoSEQ multiplex PCR; the TCRdb copy retains only in-frame clones and omits some. Of over 130,000 clones in the sample, 84% were seen once. Sequenced material: peripheral blood. The source of this sequence is a man in his thirties or forties with COVID-19, enrolled during active disease.

CDR3 protein: CASGQSGLRNEQFF. The CDR3 nucleotides read TGTGCCAGCGGTCAATCGGGGTTACGTAATGAGCAGTTCTTC. The chain recombines TRBV2 with TRBJ2-1; TRBD2 might be the D (5 bases). This CDR3 has 14 residues. V was cut by 8 bases and J by 7 bases, with 18 bases left in between. Germline CDR1 SNHLY, CDR2 FYNNEI.